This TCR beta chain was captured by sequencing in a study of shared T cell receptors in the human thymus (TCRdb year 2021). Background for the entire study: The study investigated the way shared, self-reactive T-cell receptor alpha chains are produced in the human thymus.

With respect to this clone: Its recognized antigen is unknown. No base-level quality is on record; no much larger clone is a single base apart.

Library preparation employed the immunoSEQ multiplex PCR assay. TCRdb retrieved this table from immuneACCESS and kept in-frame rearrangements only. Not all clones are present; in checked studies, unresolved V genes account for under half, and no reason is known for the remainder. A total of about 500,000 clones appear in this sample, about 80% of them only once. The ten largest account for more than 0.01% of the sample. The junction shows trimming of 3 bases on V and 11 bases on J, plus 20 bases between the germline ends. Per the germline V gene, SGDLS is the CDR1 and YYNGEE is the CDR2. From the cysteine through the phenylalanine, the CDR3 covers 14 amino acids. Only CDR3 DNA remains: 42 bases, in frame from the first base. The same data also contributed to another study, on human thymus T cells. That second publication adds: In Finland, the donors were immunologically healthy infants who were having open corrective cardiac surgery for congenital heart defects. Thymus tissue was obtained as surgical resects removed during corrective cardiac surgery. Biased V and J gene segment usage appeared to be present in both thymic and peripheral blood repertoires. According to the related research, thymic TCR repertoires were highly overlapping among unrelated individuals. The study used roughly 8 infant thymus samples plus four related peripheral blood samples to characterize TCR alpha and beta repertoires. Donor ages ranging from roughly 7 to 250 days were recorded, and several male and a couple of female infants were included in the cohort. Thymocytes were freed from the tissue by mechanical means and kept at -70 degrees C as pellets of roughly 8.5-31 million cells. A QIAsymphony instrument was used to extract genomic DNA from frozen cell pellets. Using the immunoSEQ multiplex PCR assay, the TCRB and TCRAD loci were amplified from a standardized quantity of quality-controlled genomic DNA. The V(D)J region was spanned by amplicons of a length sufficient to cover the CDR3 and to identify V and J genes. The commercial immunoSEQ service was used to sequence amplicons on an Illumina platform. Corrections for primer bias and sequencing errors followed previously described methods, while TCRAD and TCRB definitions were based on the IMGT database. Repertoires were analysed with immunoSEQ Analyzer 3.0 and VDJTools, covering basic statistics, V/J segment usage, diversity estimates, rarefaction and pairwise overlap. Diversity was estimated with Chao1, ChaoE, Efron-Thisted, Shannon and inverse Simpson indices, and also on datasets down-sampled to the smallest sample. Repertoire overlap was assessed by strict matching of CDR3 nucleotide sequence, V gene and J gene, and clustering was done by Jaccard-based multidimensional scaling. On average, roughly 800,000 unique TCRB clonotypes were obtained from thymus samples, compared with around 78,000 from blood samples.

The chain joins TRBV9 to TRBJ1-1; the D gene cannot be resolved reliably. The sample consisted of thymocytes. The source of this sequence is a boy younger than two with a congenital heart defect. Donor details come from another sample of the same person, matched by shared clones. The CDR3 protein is CASSAGLQSAPAFF. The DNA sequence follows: TGTGCCAGCAGCGCCGGACTACAGTCTGCTCCTGCTTTCTTT.